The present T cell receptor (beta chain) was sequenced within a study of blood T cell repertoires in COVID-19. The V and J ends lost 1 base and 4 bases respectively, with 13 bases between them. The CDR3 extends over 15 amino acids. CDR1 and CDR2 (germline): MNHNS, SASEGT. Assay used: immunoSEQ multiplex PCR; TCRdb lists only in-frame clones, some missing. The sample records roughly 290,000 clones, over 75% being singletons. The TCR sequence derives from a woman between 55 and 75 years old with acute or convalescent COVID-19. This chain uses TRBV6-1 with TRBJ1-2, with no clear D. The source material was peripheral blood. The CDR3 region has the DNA TGTGCCAGCAGTGAAGTAGGTTCCCGGGGCTATGGCTACACCTTC. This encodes CASSEVGSRGYGYTF.